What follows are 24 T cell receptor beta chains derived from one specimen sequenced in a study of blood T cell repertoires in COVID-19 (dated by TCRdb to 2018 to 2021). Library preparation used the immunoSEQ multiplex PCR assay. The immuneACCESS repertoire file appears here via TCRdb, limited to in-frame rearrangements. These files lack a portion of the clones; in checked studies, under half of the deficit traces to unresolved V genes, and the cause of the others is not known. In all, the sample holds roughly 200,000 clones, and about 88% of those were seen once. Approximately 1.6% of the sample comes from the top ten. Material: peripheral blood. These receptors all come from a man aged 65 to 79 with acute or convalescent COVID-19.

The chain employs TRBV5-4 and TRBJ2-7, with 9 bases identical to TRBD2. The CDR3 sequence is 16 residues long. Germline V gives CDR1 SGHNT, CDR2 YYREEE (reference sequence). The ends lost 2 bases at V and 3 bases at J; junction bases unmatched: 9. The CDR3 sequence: CASSLGAGGGGYEQYF. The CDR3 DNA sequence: TGTGCCAGCAGCTTAGGAGCGGGAGGTGGTGGCTACGAGCAGTACTTC.

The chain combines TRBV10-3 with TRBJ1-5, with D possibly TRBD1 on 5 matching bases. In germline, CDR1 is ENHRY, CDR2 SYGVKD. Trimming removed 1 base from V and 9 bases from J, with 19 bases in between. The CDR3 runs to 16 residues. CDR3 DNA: TGTGCCATCAGTGAGTTACAAGGGGCTGGCGAATGGCCCCAGCATTTT. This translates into CAISELQGAGEWPQHF.

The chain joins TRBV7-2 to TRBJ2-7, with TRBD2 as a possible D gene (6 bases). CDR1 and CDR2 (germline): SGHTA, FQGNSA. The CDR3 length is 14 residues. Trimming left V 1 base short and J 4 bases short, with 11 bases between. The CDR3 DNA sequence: TGTGCCAGCAGCTTAGGGGCGGGAAGGTACGAGCAGTACTTC. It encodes CASSLGAGRYEQYF.

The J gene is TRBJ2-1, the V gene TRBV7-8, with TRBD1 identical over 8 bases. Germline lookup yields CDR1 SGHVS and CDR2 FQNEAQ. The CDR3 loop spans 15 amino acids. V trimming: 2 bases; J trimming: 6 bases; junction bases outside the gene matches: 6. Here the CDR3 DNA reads TGTGCCAGCAGCTTAAAGGACAGGGTGGGCAATGAGCAGTTCTTC. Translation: CASSLKDRVGNEQFF.

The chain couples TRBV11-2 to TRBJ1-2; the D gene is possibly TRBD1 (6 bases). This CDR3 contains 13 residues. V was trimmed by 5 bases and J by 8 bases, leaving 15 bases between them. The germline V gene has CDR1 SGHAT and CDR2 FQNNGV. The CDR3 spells CASSQTGGQGYTF. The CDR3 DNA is TGTGCCAGCAGCCAAACCGGGGGGCAAGGCTACACCTTC.

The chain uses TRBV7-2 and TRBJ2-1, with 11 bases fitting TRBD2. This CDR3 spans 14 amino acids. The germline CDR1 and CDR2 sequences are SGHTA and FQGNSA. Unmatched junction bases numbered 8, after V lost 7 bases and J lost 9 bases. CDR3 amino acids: CASNRLAGSVEQFF. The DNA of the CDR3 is TGTGCCAGCAACCGACTAGCGGGATCGGTTGAGCAGTTCTTC.

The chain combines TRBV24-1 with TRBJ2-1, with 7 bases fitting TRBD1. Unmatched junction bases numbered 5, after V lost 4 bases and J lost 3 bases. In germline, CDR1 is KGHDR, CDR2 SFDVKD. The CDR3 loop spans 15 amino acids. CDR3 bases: TGTGCCACCAGTGAACACCGGGACAGCTACAATGAGCAGTTCTTC. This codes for CATSEHRDSYNEQFF.

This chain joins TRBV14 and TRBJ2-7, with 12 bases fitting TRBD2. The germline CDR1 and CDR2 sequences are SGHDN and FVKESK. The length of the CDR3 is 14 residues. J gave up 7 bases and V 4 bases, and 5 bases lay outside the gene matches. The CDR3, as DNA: TGTGCCAGCAGCCCGACTAGCGGGAGCAGAGAGCAGTACTTC. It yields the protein CASSPTSGSREQYF.

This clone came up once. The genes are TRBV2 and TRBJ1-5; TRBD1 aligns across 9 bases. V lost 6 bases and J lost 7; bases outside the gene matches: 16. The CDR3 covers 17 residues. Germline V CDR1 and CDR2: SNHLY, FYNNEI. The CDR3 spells CASSPGTGYSLGQPQHF. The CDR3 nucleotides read TGTGCCAGCAGCCCCGGGACAGGGTACTCCCTCGGCCAGCCCCAGCATTTT.

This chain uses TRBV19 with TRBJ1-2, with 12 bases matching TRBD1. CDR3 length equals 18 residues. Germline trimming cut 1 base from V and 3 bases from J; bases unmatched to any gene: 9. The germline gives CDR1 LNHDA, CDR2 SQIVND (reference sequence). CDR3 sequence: CASSIAHWDRGRYYGYTF. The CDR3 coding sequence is TGTGCCAGTAGTATAGCCCACTGGGACAGGGGGCGTTACTATGGCTACACCTTC. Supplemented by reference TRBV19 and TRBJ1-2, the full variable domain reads DGGITQSPKYLFRKEGQNVTLSCEQNLNHDAMYWYRQDPGQGLRLIYYSQIVNDFQKGDIAEGYSVSREKKESFPLTVTSAQKNPTAFYLCASSIAHWDRGRYYGYTFGSGTRLTVV.

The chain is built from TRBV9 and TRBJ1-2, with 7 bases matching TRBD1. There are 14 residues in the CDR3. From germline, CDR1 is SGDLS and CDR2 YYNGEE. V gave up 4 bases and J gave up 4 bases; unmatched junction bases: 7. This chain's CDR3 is CASSFRDSGYGYTF. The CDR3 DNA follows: TGTGCCAGCAGCTTCCGGGACAGCGGCTATGGCTACACCTTC.

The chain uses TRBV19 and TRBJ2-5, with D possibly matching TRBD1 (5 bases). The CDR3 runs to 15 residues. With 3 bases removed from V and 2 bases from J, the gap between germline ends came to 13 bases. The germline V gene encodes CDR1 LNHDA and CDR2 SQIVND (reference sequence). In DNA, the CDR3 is TGTGCCAGTAGTATTTCTTCAGGGCGACAAGAGACCCAGTACTTC. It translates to CASSISSGRQETQYF. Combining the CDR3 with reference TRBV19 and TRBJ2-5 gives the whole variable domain DGGITQSPKYLFRKEGQNVTLSCEQNLNHDAMYWYRQDPGQGLRLIYYSQIVNDFQKGDIAEGYSVSREKKESFPLTVTSAQKNPTAFYLCASSISSGRQETQYFGPGTRLLVL.

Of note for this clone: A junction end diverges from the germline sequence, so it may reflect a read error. This CDR3 is CSASPGTQLPNF. The CDR3 DNA follows: TGCAGTGCTAGTCCCGGGACTCAACTTCCGAACTTC. V is TRBV20-1 and J is TRBJ2-5; tentatively, D is TRBD2 (6 bases). Per the germline V gene, CDR1 is DFQATT and CDR2 is SNEGSKA (reference sequence). The CDR3 runs to 12 residues.

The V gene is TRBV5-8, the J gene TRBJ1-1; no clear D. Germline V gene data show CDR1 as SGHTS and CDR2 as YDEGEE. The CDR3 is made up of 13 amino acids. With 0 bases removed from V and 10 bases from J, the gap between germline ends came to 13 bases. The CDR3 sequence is CASSLVGGSVAFF. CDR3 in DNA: TGTGCCAGCAGCTTGGTCGGCGGGTCCGTAGCTTTCTTT.

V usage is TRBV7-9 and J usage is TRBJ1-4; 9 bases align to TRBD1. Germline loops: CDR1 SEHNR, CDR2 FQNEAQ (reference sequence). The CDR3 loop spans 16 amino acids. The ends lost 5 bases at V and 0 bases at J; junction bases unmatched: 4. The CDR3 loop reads CASSPGQGATNEKLFF. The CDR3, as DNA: TGTGCCAGCAGCCCGGGACAGGGTGCAACTAATGAAAAACTGTTTTTT.

CDR3 bases: TGTGCCAGCATTCCGGGAGGGCCAAGTGAGCAGTTCTTC. Protein sequence: CASIPGGPSEQFF. This chain connects TRBV2 to TRBJ2-1; 8 positions match TRBD2. The germline V gene has CDR1 SNHLY and CDR2 FYNNEI. After removal of 7 bases from V and 9 bases from J, the junction contained 8 bases not matched to a gene. The CDR3 loop spans 13 amino acids.

CDR3 DNA sequence: TGTGCCAGCAGCTTAAGGCGCGGGAGGGCGAACACCGGGGAGCTGTTTTTT. Translation gives CASSLRRGRANTGELFF. The gene calls are TRBV7-9 and TRBJ2-2, with 9 bases aligning to TRBD2. The germline V gene encodes CDR1 SEHNR and CDR2 FQNEAQ (reference sequence). The CDR3 is 17 amino acids. Trimming cost V 2 bases and J 0 bases; bases outside gene matches: 4.

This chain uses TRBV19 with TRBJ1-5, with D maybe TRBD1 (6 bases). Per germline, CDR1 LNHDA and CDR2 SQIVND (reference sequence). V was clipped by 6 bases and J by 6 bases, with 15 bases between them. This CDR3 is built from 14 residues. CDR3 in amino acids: CASRNTGTSQPQHF. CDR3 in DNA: TGTGCCAGTAGGAACACAGGGACGAGTCAGCCCCAGCATTTT.

CDR3 residues: CASSLDTGNTIYF. The CDR3 DNA reads TGCGCCAGCAGCTTGGACACGGGAAACACCATATATTTT. The rearrangement links TRBV5-1 to TRBJ1-3; D is undetermined. V was trimmed by 0 bases and J by 4 bases, leaving 5 bases between them. The germline V gene has CDR1 SGHRS and CDR2 YFSETQ. This CDR3 has 13 residues.

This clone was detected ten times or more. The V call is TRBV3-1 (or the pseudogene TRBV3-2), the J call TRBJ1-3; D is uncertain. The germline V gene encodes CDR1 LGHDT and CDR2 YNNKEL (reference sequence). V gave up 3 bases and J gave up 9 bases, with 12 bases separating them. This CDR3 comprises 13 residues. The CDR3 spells CASSHSPLSTIYF. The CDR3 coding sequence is TGTGCCAGCAGCCATTCCCCCCTCAGCACCATATATTTT.

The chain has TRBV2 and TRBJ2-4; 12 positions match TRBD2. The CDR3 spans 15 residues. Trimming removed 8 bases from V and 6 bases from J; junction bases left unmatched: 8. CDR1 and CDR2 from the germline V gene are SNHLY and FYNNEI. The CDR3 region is CASDSTSGRGNIQYF. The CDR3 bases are TGTGCCAGCGACTCGACTAGCGGGAGAGGAAACATTCAGTACTTC.

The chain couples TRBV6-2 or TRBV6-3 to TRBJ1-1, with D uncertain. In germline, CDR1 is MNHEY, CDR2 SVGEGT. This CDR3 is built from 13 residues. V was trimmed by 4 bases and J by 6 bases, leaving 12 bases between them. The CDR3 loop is CASSSPPSAEAFF. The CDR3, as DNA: TGTGCCAGCAGTTCTCCCCCCTCGGCTGAAGCTTTCTTT.

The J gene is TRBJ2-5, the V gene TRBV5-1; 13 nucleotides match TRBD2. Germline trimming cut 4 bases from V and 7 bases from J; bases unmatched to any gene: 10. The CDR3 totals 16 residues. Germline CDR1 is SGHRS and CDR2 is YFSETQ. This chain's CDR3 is CASSPGLAGEFGTQYF. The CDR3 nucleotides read TGCGCCAGCAGCCCAGGACTAGCGGGAGAGTTTGGGACCCAGTACTTC. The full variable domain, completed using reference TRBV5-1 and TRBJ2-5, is KAGVTQTPRYLIKTRGQQVTLSCSPISGHRSVSWYQQTPGQGLQFLFEYFSETQRNKGNFPGRFSGRQFSNSRSEMNVSTLELGDSALYLCASSPGLAGEFGTQYFGPGTRLLVL.

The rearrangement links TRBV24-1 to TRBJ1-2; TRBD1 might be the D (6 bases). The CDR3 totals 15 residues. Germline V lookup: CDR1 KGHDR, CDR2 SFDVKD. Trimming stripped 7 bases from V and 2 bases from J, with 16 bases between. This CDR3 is CATSPRQGTNYGYTF. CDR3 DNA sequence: TGTGCCACCAGCCCCCGCCAGGGGACCAACTATGGCTACACCTTC.